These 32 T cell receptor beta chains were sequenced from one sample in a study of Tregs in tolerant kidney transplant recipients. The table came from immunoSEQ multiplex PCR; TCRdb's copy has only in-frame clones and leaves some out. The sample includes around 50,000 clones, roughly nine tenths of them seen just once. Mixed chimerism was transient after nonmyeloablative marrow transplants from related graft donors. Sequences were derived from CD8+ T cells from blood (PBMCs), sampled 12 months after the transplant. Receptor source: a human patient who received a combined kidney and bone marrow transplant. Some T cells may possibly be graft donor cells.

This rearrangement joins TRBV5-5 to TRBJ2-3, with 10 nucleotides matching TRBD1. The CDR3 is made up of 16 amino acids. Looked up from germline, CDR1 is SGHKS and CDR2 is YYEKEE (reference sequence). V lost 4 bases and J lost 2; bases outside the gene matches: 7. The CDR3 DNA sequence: TGTGCCAGCAGCGACCGGACAGGGGGTAACACAGATACGCAGTATTTT. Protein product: CASSDRTGGNTDTQYF.

CDR3: CASSLVGGSADTQYF. In DNA, the CDR3 is TGTGCCAGCAGCTTGGTGGGCGGGAGTGCAGATACGCAGTATTTT. The gene calls are TRBV5-6 and TRBJ2-3; 7 bases fit TRBD2. The length of the CDR3 is 15 residues. Germline loops: CDR1 SGHDT, CDR2 YYEEEE. V shed 0 bases, J shed 4 bases, and the junction held 5 bases outside the gene matches.

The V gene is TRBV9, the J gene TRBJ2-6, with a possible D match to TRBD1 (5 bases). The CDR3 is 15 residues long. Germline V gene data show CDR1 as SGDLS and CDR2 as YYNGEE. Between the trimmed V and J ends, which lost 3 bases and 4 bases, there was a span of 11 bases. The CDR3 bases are TGTGCCAGCAGCGATGCAGGGTCAGGGGCCAACGTCCTGACTTTC. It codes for CASSDAGSGANVLTF.

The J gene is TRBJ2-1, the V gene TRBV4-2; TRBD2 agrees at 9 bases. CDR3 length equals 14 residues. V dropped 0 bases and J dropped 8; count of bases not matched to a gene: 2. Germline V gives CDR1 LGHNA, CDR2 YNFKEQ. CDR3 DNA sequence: TGTGCCAGCAGCCAAGAGACTAGCGGATATGAGCAGTTCTTC. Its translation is CASSQETSGYEQFF.

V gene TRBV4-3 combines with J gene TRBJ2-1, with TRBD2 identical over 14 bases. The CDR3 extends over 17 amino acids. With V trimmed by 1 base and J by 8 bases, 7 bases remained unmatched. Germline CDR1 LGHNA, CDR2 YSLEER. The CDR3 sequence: CASSQGLAGGPFDEQFF. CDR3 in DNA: TGCGCCAGCAGCCAAGGACTAGCGGGAGGGCCATTCGATGAGCAGTTCTTC.

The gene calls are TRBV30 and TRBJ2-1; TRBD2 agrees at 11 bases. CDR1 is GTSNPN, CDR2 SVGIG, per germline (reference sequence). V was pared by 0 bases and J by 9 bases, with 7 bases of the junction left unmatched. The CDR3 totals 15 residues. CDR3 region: CAWSVLSGRAGEQFF. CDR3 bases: TGTGCCTGGAGTGTTCTTAGCGGGAGGGCCGGTGAGCAGTTCTTC.

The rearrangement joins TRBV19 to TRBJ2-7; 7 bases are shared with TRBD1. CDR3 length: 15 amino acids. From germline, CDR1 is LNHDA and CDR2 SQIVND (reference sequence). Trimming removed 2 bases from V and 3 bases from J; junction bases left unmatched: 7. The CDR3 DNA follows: TGTGCCAGTAGTATAAGGGGGCAGGGAAGCTACGAGCAGTACTTC. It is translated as CASSIRGQGSYEQYF.

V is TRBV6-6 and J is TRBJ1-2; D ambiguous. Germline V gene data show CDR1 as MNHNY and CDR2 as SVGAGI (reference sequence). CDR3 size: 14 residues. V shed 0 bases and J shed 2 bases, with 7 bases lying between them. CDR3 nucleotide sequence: TGTGCCAGCAGTTACTCGGGCAGAAACTATGGCTACACCTTC. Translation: CASSYSGRNYGYTF.

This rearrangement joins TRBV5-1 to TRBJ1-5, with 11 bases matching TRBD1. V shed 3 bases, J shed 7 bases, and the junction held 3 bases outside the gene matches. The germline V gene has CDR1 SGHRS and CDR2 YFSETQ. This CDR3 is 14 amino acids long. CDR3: CASSWTGGEQPQHF. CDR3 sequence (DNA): TGCGCCAGCAGCTGGACAGGGGGCGAACAGCCCCAGCATTTT.

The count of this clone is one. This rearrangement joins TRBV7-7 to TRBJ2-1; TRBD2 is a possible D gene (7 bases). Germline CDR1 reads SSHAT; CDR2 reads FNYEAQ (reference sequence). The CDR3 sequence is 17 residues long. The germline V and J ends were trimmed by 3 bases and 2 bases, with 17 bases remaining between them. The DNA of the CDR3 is TGTGCCAGCAGCTTTTTTCCTCGGGGGGCCCCCTACAATGAGCAGTTCTTC. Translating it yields CASSFFPRGAPYNEQFF.

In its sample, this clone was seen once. The CDR3 DNA reads TGCGCCAGCAGCCAAGACCCAGGGGGCGCAGTTCGTGAAAAACTGTTTTTT. Translation: CASSQDPGGAVREKLFF. The chain employs TRBV4-3 and TRBJ1-4, with TRBD1 matching 8 bases. The CDR3 covers 17 residues. The germline V gene encodes CDR1 LGHNA and CDR2 YSLEER. With V trimmed by 0 bases and J by 7 bases, 10 bases remained unmatched.

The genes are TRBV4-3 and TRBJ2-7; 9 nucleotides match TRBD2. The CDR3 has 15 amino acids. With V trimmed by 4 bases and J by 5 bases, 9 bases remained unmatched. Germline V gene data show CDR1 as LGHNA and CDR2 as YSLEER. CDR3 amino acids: CASSPRGLAIDEQYF. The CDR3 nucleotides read TGCGCCAGCAGCCCGCGAGGACTAGCGATCGACGAGCAGTACTTC.

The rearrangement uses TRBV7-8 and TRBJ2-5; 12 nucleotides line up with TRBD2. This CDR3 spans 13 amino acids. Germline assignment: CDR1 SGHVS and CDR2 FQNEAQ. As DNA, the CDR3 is TGTGCATCTAGCGGGGGGGCCGATGAGACCCAGTACTTC. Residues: CASSGGADETQYF.

CDR3 nucleotide sequence: TGCGCCAGCAGCCAGGCCGGGACAGGGGGCTTGCGGGGGGCCTACAATGAGCAGTTCTTC. Its protein is CASSQAGTGGLRGAYNEQFF. This chain uses TRBV4-1 with TRBJ2-1, with TRBD1 matching 12 bases. From germline, CDR1 is MGHRA and CDR2 YSYEKL. The CDR3 consists of 20 residues. V lost 3 bases, J lost 2 bases, and 14 bases stayed unmatched.

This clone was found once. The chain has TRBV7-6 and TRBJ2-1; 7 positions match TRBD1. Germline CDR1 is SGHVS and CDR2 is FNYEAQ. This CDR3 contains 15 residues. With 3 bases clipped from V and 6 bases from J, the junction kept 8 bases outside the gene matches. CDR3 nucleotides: TGTGCCAGCAGCTTTAACCACAGGGGACCCAATGAGCAGTTCTTC. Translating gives CASSFNHRGPNEQFF.

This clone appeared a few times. This CDR3 is CASSFSGGDYNEQFF. CDR3 coding DNA: TGTGCCAGCAGCTTTAGCGGGGGGGACTACAATGAGCAGTTCTTC. The chain is built from TRBV7-2 and TRBJ2-1; 11 nucleotides match TRBD2. Germline assignment: CDR1 SGHTA and CDR2 FQGNSA. The CDR3 sequence is 15 residues long. V lost 3 bases to trimming and J lost 3 bases; unmatched junction nucleotides: 1.

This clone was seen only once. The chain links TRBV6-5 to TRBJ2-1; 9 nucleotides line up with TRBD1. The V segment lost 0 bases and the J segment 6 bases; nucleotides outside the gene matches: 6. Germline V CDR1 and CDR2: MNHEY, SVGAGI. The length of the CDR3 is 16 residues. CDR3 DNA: TGTGCCAGCAGTTACTCGTTTGGACAGGGGCCCAATGAGCAGTTCTTC. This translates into CASSYSFGQGPNEQFF.

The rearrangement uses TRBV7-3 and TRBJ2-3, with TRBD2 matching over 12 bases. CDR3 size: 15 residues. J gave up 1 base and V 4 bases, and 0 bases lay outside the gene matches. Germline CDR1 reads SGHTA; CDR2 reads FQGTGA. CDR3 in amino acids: CASSSSGGGTDTQYF. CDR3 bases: TGTGCCAGCAGCTCTAGCGGGGGGGGCACAGATACGCAGTATTTT.

The DNA of the CDR3 is TGTGCCAGCAGGGGGACACCGGCTAATGAGCAGTTCTTC. Translating gives CASRGTPANEQFF. This rearrangement joins TRBV7-2 to TRBJ2-1; D may be TRBD1 (6 bases). The germline V gene has CDR1 SGHTA and CDR2 FQGNSA. With 6 bases removed from V and 7 bases from J, the gap between germline ends came to 13 bases. The CDR3 has 13 residues.

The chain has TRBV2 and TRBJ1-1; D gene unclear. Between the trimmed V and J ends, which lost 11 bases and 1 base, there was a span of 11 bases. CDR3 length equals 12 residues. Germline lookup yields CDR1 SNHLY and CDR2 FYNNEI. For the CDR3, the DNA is TGTGCCCGATCACCGGGGAACACTGAAGCTTTCTTT. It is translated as CARSPGNTEAFF.

CDR3 sequence (DNA): TGTGCCAGCAGCTTGGGGACTAGACCCACCTACGAGCAGTACTTC. This translates into CASSLGTRPTYEQYF. This sequence joins TRBV5-6 and TRBJ2-7, with TRBD2 matching 7 bases. CDR3 length: 15 residues. CDR1 and CDR2 (germline): SGHDT, YYEEEE. Trimming at V came to 0 bases and at J to 2 bases, leaving 5 bases not matched to a gene.

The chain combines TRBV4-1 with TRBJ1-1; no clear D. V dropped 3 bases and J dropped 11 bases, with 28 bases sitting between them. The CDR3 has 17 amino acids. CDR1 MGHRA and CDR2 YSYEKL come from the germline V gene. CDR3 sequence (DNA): TGCGCCAGCAGCCAGCTGGGTGGGCGATTTACCTTATCGTGGGCTTTCTTT. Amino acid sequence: CASSQLGGRFTLSWAFF.

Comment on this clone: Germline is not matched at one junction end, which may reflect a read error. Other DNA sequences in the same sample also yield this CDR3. This chain's CDR3 is CASSIGQGDSPLHF. In nucleotides, the CDR3 is TGTGCCAGCAGCATCGGACAGGGGGATTCCCCCCTCCACTTT. The genes are TRBV7-9 and TRBJ1-6, with 10 bases aligning to TRBD1. Germline lookup yields CDR1 SEHNR and CDR2 FQNEAQ (reference sequence). This CDR3 comprises 14 residues.

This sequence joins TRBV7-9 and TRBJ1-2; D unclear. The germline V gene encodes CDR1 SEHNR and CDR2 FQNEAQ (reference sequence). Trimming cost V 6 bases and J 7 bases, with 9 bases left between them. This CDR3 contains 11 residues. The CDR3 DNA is TGTGCCAGCAGGCCACGAGGTGGCTACACCTTC. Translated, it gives CASRPRGGYTF. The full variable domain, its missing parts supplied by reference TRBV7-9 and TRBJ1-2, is DTGVSQNPRHKITKRGQNVTFRCDPISEHNRLYWYRQTLGQGPEFLTYFQNEAQLEKSRLLSDRFSAERPKGSFSTLEIQRTEQGDSAMYLCASRPRGGYTFGSGTRLTVV.

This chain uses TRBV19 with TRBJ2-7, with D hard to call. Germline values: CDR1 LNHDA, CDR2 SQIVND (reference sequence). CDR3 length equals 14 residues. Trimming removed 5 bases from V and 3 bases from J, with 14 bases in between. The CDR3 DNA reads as TGTGCCAGTAGTGTGTACTATGAGAGCTACGAGCAGTACTTC. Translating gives CASSVYYESYEQYF.

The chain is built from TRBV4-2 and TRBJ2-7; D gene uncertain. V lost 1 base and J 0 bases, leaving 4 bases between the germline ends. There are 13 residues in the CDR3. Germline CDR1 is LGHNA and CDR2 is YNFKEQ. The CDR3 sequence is CASSQVISYEQYF. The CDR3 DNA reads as TGTGCCAGCAGCCAAGTCATCTCCTACGAGCAGTACTTC.

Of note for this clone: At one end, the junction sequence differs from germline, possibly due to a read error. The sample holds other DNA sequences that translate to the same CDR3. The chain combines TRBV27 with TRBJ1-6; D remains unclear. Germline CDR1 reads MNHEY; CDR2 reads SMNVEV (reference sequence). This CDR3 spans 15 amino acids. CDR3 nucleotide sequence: TGTGCCAGCAGAGACATTTCGTCCTATAATTCCCCCCTCCACTTT. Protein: CASRDISSYNSPLHF.

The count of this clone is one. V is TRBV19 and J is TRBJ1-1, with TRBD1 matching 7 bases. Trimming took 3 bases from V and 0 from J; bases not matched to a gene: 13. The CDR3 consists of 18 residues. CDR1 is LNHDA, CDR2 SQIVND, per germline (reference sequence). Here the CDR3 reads CASSMNPGRGFMNTEAFF. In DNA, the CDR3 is TGTGCCAGTAGTATGAACCCGGGCAGGGGGTTCATGAACACTGAAGCTTTCTTT.

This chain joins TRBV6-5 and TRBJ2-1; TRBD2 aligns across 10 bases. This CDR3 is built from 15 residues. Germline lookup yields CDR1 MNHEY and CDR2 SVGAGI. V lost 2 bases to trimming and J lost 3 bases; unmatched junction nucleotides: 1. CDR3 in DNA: TGTGCCAGCAGTTACGGGACTAGCGACTACAATGAGCAGTTCTTC. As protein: CASSYGTSDYNEQFF.

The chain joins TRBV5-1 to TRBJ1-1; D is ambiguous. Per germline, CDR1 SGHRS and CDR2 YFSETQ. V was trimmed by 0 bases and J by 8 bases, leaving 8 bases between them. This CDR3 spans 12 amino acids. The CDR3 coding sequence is TGCGCCAGCAGCTTGGTCGGGGTCGAAGCTTTCTTT. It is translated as CASSLVGVEAFF. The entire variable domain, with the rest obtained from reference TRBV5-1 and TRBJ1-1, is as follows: KAGVTQTPRYLIKTRGQQVTLSCSPISGHRSVSWYQQTPGQGLQFLFEYFSETQRNKGNFPGRFSGRQFSNSRSEMNVSTLELGDSALYLCASSLVGVEAFFGQGTRLTVV.

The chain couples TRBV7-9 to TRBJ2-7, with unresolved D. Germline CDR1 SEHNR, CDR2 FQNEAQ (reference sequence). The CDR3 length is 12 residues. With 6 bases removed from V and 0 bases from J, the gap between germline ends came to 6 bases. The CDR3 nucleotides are TGTGCCAGCAGTTACGGCTCCTACGAGCAGTACTTC. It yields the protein CASSYGSYEQYF.

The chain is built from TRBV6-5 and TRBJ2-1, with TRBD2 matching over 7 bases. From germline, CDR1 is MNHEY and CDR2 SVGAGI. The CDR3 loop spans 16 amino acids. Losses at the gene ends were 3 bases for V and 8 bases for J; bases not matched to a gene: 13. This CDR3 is CASSYSSGEKVDEQFF. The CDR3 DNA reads TGTGCCAGCAGTTATTCTAGCGGAGAGAAGGTTGATGAGCAGTTCTTC.